The 11 T cell receptor beta chains below were found in one sample sequenced in a study of shared clonotypes between healthy human individuals. Naivety among CD8 cells was defined by CD45RO negativity and positive CCR7 selection, thereby excluding terminally differentiated effector memory CD45RA+ cells. The repertoire was sequenced with immunoSEQ multiplex PCR; TCRdb's copy has only in-frame clones and lacks some. The data contain roughly 2.1 million clones, about 92% of them singletons. Sequencing was carried out using naive CD8+ T cells from PBMCs. The receptor source for this set is a young man in good health. Some clones in this sample may be carry-over from other donors' samples.

Concerning this clone itself: The same CDR3 also results from other DNA sequences found in this sample. The J gene is TRBJ2-1, the V gene TRBV27; D is uncertain. CDR1 is MNHEY, CDR2 SMNVEV, per germline (reference sequence). The CDR3 runs 13 residues. V lost 6 bases to trimming and J lost 4 bases, with 10 bases between them. For the CDR3, the DNA is TGTGCCAGCAGCTCAACCGGTTACAATGAGCAGTTCTTC. Translated, it gives CASSSTGYNEQFF.

The V gene is TRBV6-1, the J gene TRBJ2-1; D is possibly TRBD2 (6 bases). V was pared by 1 base and J by 4 bases, with 11 bases between. Germline assignment: CDR1 MNHNS and CDR2 SASEGT. The CDR3 is 15 amino acids. CDR3: CASSEVTSSYNEQFF. In DNA form, the CDR3 reads TGTGCCAGCAGTGAAGTAACTAGCAGTTACAATGAGCAGTTCTTC.

The chain uses TRBV6-1 and TRBJ2-3; TRBD1 matches 8 bases. The CDR3 is 14 amino acids. J was trimmed by 4 bases and V by 6 bases; bases with no gene match: 6. In germline, CDR1 is MNHNS, CDR2 SASEGT. CDR3 amino acids: CASRDRGRPDTQYF. CDR3 sequence (DNA): TGTGCCAGCAGAGACAGGGGTCGGCCAGATACGCAGTATTTT.

The gene calls are TRBV10-3 and TRBJ2-5; 8 bases line up with TRBD2. Unmatched junction bases numbered 1, after V lost 7 bases and J lost 3 bases. CDR3 size: 12 residues. The germline CDR1 and CDR2 sequences are ENHRY and SYGVKD. The CDR3 DNA is TGTGCCATCAATAGCGGGGAAGAGACCCAGTACTTC. It specifies CAINSGEETQYF.

With respect to this clone: Within the sample, other DNA sequences also encode this same CDR3. The chain combines TRBV7-3 with TRBJ2-7, with 11 bases aligning to TRBD1. Germline V CDR1 and CDR2: SGHTA, FQGTGA. There are 14 residues in the CDR3. J gave up 3 bases and V 5 bases, and 3 bases lay outside the gene matches. CDR3 coding DNA: TGTGCCAGCAGCCCTGGGACAGGGGGCTACGAGCAGTACTTC. Its translation: CASSPGTGGYEQYF.

J is TRBJ2-1 and V is TRBV7-8; 8 bases agree with TRBD2. V lost 0 bases to trimming and J lost 6 bases; unmatched junction nucleotides: 13. The CDR3 is 18 amino acids. Germline V gene lookup returns CDR1 SGHVS and CDR2 FQNEAQ. CDR3 residues: CASSLARASGYLVNEQFF. CDR3 sequence (DNA): TGTGCCAGCAGCTTAGCGCGGGCTAGCGGGTATCTAGTCAATGAGCAGTTCTTC.

The chain links TRBV27 to TRBJ1-2; 8 nucleotides agree with TRBD1. Germline values: CDR1 MNHEY, CDR2 SMNVEV (reference sequence). V lost 6 bases and J lost 4; bases outside the gene matches: 7. The CDR3 loop spans 14 amino acids. The CDR3 DNA is TGTGCCAGCAGCCAGACAGGGGCTTTCTATGGCTACACCTTC. Translation: CASSQTGAFYGYTF.

V usage is TRBV4-3 and J usage is TRBJ2-2; D unclear. Trimming removed 0 bases from V and 11 bases from J, with 10 bases in between. This CDR3 is built from 13 residues. Germline V gives CDR1 LGHNA, CDR2 YSLEER. The CDR3: CASSQDASAELFF. For the CDR3, the DNA is TGCGCCAGCAGCCAAGATGCAAGCGCCGAGCTGTTTTTT.

In this sample, this clone turned up once. The sample holds other DNA sequences that translate to the same CDR3. The V and J genes are TRBV4-1 and TRBJ2-7; 7 bases are shared with TRBD1. Germline CDR1 is MGHRA and CDR2 is YSYEKL. CDR3 length: 13 residues. The V gene end was trimmed by 2 bases and the J gene end by 3 bases; junction bases not matched to a gene: 1. The chain's CDR3 is CASSQRQGYEQYF. The CDR3 DNA is TGCGCCAGCAGCCAAAGACAGGGCTACGAGCAGTACTTC.

Points on this clone: Other DNA sequences in the sample encode the same CDR3. The rearrangement joins TRBV5-1 to TRBJ2-7; D call uncertain. The V gene lost 0 bases and the J gene lost 3 bases, with 7 bases spanning the gap. This CDR3 has 13 residues. Germline assignment: CDR1 SGHRS and CDR2 YFSETQ. The CDR3 nucleotides are TGCGCCAGCAGCTTGGAACCCAACTACGAGCAGTACTTC. It specifies CASSLEPNYEQYF.

The chain is built from TRBV7-8 and TRBJ2-5; tentative D call: TRBD1 (6 bases). Trimming took off 0 bases at V and 5 bases at J, with 16 bases between the two ends. Germline V gives CDR1 SGHVS, CDR2 FQNEAQ. The CDR3 is 16 amino acids. DNA of the CDR3: TGTGCCAGCAGCTTAGCGTTCGCGGGTGGGGGCGAGACCCAGTACTTC. Residues: CASSLAFAGGGETQYF.